This T cell receptor (beta chain) was recorded in a study of blood T cell repertoires in COVID-19. The germline V gene encodes CDR1 SGHKS and CDR2 YYEKEE (reference sequence). The V gene end was trimmed by 6 bases and the J gene end by 7 bases; junction bases not matched to a gene: 12. The CDR3 length is 15 residues. Profiling relied on immunoSEQ multiplex PCR, and the TCRdb table lists in-frame clones only, not all of them. The table shows approximately 210,000 clones, with about 91% occurring only once. This receptor was identified in a man aged 25-40 years with acute or convalescent COVID-19. The sample was peripheral blood. The chain combines TRBV5-5 with TRBJ2-2, with TRBD2 identical over 7 bases. CDR3 amino acids: CASIPRLAAGGELFF. CDR3 nucleotides: TGTGCCAGCATCCCTCGTCTAGCGGCGGGCGGGGAGCTGTTTTTT.